This TCR beta chain was profiled in a study of T-cell memory formation after mild COVID-19. Each CDR3 protein gets one entry after TCRdb re-called the 5' RACE reads with MiXCR. The sample lists about 340,000 distinct CDR3 sequences, around a sixth seen once, with approximately 20% in the top ten. As regards this clonotype: What it binds is unknown.

The study, taken as a whole, reports: Clones which contracted sat mainly in CM and EM if CD4+, and in EMRA if CD8+. Clones that got smaller from day 15 to 85 had even CD4/CD8, while clones growing later tipped toward CD4+.

Germline V gene lookup returns CDR1 SGHTA and CDR2 FQGNSA. The CDR3 is 13 residues long. Losses at the gene ends were 7 bases for V and 7 bases for J; bases not matched to a gene: 9. The clonotype was recovered from a man between 18 and 29 years old who had mild COVID-19 (a few samples of this study predate the infection). Cell type and time point are not known. Material for sequencing was PBMCs or a T cell subset sorted from them (not recorded which). This chain uses TRBV7-2 with TRBJ1-2, with 7 bases identical to TRBD1. The DNA for the CDR3 is TGTGCCAGCACCCCGACAGGGCTGAGTGGCTACACCTTC. Translating it yields CASTPTGLSGYTF.